The TCR beta chain under discussion was sequenced for a study of blood T cell repertoires in COVID-19. Study context: COVID-19 samples collected from the United States, Italy and Spain covered acute and convalescent phases.

The participants were between about 18 and 100 years old and came from under 25 US areas. Recovered Cohort 3 donors showed two negative PCRs, clearance, or symptom resolution. In the original workflow: Reference gene primer amplification yielded estimated nucleated cell counts. Measured with immunoSEQ multiplex PCR; TCRdb has only the in-frame clones, and not every one. D and trimming come from the DNA, and the V and J calls and clone size come from that table. The table records 200,000 to 250,000 clones, roughly 85% of them present only once. This clonotype originated in a man in his forties who had recovered from COVID-19. Material: PBMCs or T cells enriched from blood (not recorded which).

The CDR3 loop reads CASSFWGTSEGNTDTQYF. DNA of the CDR3: TGTGCCAGCAGCTTTTGGGGGACTAGCGAAGGTAACACAGATACGCAGTATTTT. The chain couples TRBV11-3 to TRBJ2-3; TRBD2 agrees at 10 bases. J lost 2 bases, V lost 3 bases, and 11 bases had no gene match. The CDR3 extends over 18 amino acids. Germline CDR1 and CDR2: SGHNT and YENEEA.